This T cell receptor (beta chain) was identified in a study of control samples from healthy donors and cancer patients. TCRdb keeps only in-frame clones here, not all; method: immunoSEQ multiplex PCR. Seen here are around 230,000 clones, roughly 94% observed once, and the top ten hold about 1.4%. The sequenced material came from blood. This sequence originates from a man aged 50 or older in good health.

The CDR3 region is CASSQGRLAIYEQYF. In DNA form, the CDR3 reads TGTGCCAGCAGCCAAGGTCGGCTAGCTATATACGAGCAGTACTTC. J is TRBJ2-7 and V is TRBV3-1 (or the pseudogene TRBV3-2); D possibly corresponds to TRBD2 (5 bases). The CDR3 consists of 15 residues. Germline CDR1 LGHDT, CDR2 YNNKEL (reference sequence). Trimming removed 1 base from V and 4 bases from J, with 14 bases in between.